Following are 13 T cell receptor beta chains from one sample sequenced in a study of PD-1 blockade in classical Hodgkin lymphoma. Libraries were prepared by immunoSEQ multiplex PCR; TCRdb keeps only in-frame clonotypes and omits some of them. The profile covers around 15,000 clones, with approximately 83% appearing a single time and roughly 14% taken by the ten largest. As to time point: cycle 4 day 1 (C4D1), after five to seven weeks of nivolumab. No patient escaped relapse after autologous stem cell transplantation, and brentuximab vedotin exposure varied. Sequenced material: peripheral blood mononuclear cells (PBMCs), taken before the fourth cycle of nivolumab. The origin of the receptors is a human donor with classical Hodgkin lymphoma.

CDR3 nucleotides: TGCAGCGTTGAAGCGGGGGATAACTATGGCTACACCTTC. Protein sequence: CSVEAGDNYGYTF. V and J are TRBV29-1 and TRBJ1-2, with a possible D match to TRBD1 (5 bases). The CDR3 length is 13 residues. Germline-derived CDR1 and CDR2 are SQVTM and ANQGSEA. V gave up 1 base and J gave up 1 base, with 7 bases separating them.

This chain connects TRBV4-3 to TRBJ1-3, with 7 nucleotides matching TRBD1. The V gene's germline CDR1 is LGHNA and CDR2 YSLEER. J was trimmed by 0 bases and V by 1 base; bases with no gene match: 9. CDR3 length: 18 amino acids. This CDR3 reads CASSQVLKDRYSGNTIYF. The CDR3 nucleotides are TGCGCCAGCAGCCAAGTCCTCAAGGACAGGTACTCTGGAAACACCATATATTTT.

This sequence joins TRBV21-1 and TRBJ1-2; TRBD1 is the table's D call and was not checked against the DNA. TRBV21-1 is listed as a pseudogene. This CDR3 is 14 amino acids long. The chain's CDR3 is CASRGTPMDYGYTF. CDR3 sequence (DNA): TGTGCCAGCCGTGGGACACCAATGGACTATGGCTACACCTTC.

This chain links TRBV1 with TRBJ1-5. TRBV1 is annotated as a pseudogene. CDR3 length: 16 residues. This chain's CDR3 is CTSSQVLTPCDQPQHF. The DNA of the CDR3 is TGCACCAGCAGCCAAGTATTGACCCCGTGCGATCAGCCCCAGCATTTT.

The chain recombines TRBV7-9 with TRBJ1-1; possible D gene TRBD1, 6 bases. Trimming took 5 bases from V and 2 from J, leaving 12 bases between them. Per the germline V gene, CDR1 is SEHNR and CDR2 is FQNEAQ (reference sequence). This CDR3 region has 14 residues. CDR3 amino acids: CASSAKDSNTEAFF. CDR3 DNA sequence: TGTGCCAGCAGCGCCAAGGACAGCAACACTGAAGCTTTCTTT.

The chain employs TRBV7-9 and TRBJ2-7; TRBD2 matches 11 bases. Germline V gives CDR1 SEHNR, CDR2 FQNEAQ (reference sequence). J gave up 6 bases and V 4 bases, and 5 bases lay outside the gene matches. This CDR3 spans 14 amino acids. The CDR3 is CASSWGLADLEQYF. In nucleotides, the CDR3 is TGTGCCAGCAGCTGGGGACTAGCGGACCTCGAGCAGTACTTC.

The chain couples TRBV5-8 to TRBJ2-4; 11 bases agree with TRBD2. The CDR3 sequence is 15 residues long. CDR1 and CDR2 from the germline V gene are SGHTS and YDEGEE. The junction had 0 bases not matched to a gene; V was cut back by 3 bases and J by 1 base. The CDR3 nucleotides are TGTGCCAGCAGCTCTAGCGGGGGGGCCAAAAACATTCAGTACTTC. Protein product: CASSSSGGAKNIQYF.

The chain carries TRBV7-9 and TRBJ1-2; D is ambiguous. Germline V gene data show CDR1 as SEHNR and CDR2 as FQNEAQ (reference sequence). The CDR3 covers 13 residues. Trimming took off 0 bases at V and 8 bases at J, with 10 bases between the two ends. The CDR3 here is CASSLAPPSGYTF. The CDR3 nucleotides are TGTGCCAGCAGCTTAGCTCCACCGTCCGGCTACACCTTC.

V and J are TRBV5-1 and TRBJ2-5; D perhaps matches TRBD2 (6 bases). V was cut by 2 bases and J by 3 bases, with 8 bases left in between. The germline CDR1 and CDR2 sequences are SGHRS and YFSETQ. This CDR3 has 13 residues. This CDR3 is CASSLPGEETQYF. The CDR3 DNA reads as TGCGCCAGCAGCTTACCGGGAGAAGAGACCCAGTACTTC. The entire variable domain, with the rest obtained from reference TRBV5-1 and TRBJ2-5, is as follows: KAGVTQTPRYLIKTRGQQVTLSCSPISGHRSVSWYQQTPGQGLQFLFEYFSETQRNKGNFPGRFSGRQFSNSRSEMNVSTLELGDSALYLCASSLPGEETQYFGPGTRLLVL.

Concerning this clone: At one end the junction does not follow the germline gene, possibly because of a read error. The sample contains more than one DNA sequence encoding this CDR3. V usage is TRBV6-1 and J usage is TRBJ1-5; 8 bases line up with TRBD1. This CDR3 is 20 amino acids long. The germline V gene encodes CDR1 MNHNS and CDR2 SASEGT. The CDR3 region has the DNA TGTGCCAGCAGTGACCCGCCCCGTGGACAGGGAGCCTACAGCAATCAGCCCCAGCACTTT. Amino acid sequence: CASSDPPRGQGAYSNQPQHF.

This chain links TRBV5-1 with TRBJ1-2; 8 bases align to TRBD1. Germline trimming cut 2 bases from V and 2 bases from J; bases unmatched to any gene: 2. CDR3 length: 14 residues. CDR1 and CDR2 (germline): SGHRS, YFSETQ. As DNA, the CDR3 is TGCGCCAGCAGCTTACAGGGGGACAACTATGGCTACACCTTC. Residues: CASSLQGDNYGYTF.

The genes are TRBV7-9 and TRBJ1-5, with D maybe TRBD1 (5 bases). Germline values: CDR1 SEHNR, CDR2 FQNEAQ (reference sequence). This CDR3 contains 15 residues. Trimming left V 3 bases short and J 5 bases short, with 14 bases between. The CDR3 here is CASSLGQVLDQPQHF. The CDR3, as DNA: TGTGCCAGCAGCTTGGGGCAGGTATTGGATCAGCCCCAGCATTTT.

V is TRBV18 and J is TRBJ2-7; 8 nucleotides line up with TRBD1. Germline V gene lookup returns CDR1 KGHSH and CDR2 LQKENI. V was clipped by 0 bases and J by 3 bases; unmatched bases: 4. The CDR3 runs to 15 residues. CDR3 coding DNA: TGTGCCAGCTCACCACCCGGGACAGGACACTACGAGCAGTACTTC. Encoded protein: CASSPPGTGHYEQYF.